One sample yielded the 6 T cell receptor beta chains listed below, sequenced in a study of blood T cells in healthy people across ages. Primed by a sample-barcoded 5' primer and a J-beta primer mix, a second PCR proceeded for 7 to 11 cycles. TCRdb passed the 5' RACE reads through MiXCR, listing each CDR3 protein once. The repertoire holds 1.5 million to 2 million distinct CDR3 sequences, with around 48% as singletons. Source material: blood. Every receptor here comes from a woman aged 40 to 50 in good health.

The chain links TRBV7-9 to TRBJ1-2; TRBD1 agrees at 11 bases. The V gene end was trimmed by 1 base and the J gene end by 7 bases; junction bases not matched to a gene: 5. The CDR3 contains 15 residues. In germline, CDR1 is SEHNR, CDR2 FQNEAQ (reference sequence). The CDR3 here is CASSLVLGTGGGYTF. The CDR3 region has the DNA TGTGCCAGCAGCTTAGTGCTGGGGACAGGGGGTGGCTACACCTTC.

This clonotype has just a few counts. The chain's CDR3 is CASSHTRGAMGGYTF. CDR3 in DNA: TGCGCCAGCAGCCATACACGGGGGGCGATGGGAGGCTACACCTTC. The rearrangement uses TRBV4-3 and TRBJ1-2; TRBD1 is a possible D gene (6 bases). Per germline, CDR1 LGHNA and CDR2 YSLEER. The V gene lost 3 bases and the J gene lost 8 bases, with 19 bases spanning the gap. The CDR3 totals 15 residues.

Written as DNA, the CDR3 is TGTGCCAGCTCGCCGGTGGGGACAGGGGAATACGAGCAGTACTTC. Translating gives CASSPVGTGEYEQYF. This chain uses TRBV28 with TRBJ2-5, with 10 bases aligning to TRBD1. The last part of the DNA fits TRBJ2-7 better; the J call may be wrong. Per the germline V gene, CDR1 is MDHEN and CDR2 is SYDVKM. CDR3 size: 15 residues.

V gene TRBV28 combines with J gene TRBJ2-7; 8 nucleotides agree with TRBD1. Matching the DNA end better, TRBJ2-5 makes the J call doubtful. Germline-derived CDR1 and CDR2 are MDHEN and SYDVKM. The CDR3 runs to 13 residues. This chain's CDR3 is CASTSDRAGTQYF. CDR3 nucleotides: TGTGCCAGCACATCGGACAGGGCAGGGACCCAGTACTTC.

V is TRBV12-3 or TRBV12-4 and J is TRBJ2-1; a weak D match, TRBD2 (6 bases). The CDR3 covers 16 residues. Trimming stripped 3 bases from V and 6 bases from J, with 18 bases between. CDR3 protein: CASSFPGLGGGNEQFF. The CDR3 coding sequence is TGTGCCAGCAGTTTCCCCGGACTCGGGGGAGGCAATGAGCAGTTCTTC.

This clonotype has more than one count but fewer than ten. The gene calls are TRBV28 and TRBJ2-7; 7 bases are a match to TRBD1. The junction had 5 bases not matched to a gene; V was cut back by 1 base and J by 5 bases. The V gene's germline CDR1 is MDHEN and CDR2 SYDVKM. This CDR3 is 14 amino acids long. CDR3: CASSLYRGPNEQYF. As DNA, the CDR3 is TGTGCCAGCAGTTTATACAGGGGCCCAAACGAGCAGTACTTC.